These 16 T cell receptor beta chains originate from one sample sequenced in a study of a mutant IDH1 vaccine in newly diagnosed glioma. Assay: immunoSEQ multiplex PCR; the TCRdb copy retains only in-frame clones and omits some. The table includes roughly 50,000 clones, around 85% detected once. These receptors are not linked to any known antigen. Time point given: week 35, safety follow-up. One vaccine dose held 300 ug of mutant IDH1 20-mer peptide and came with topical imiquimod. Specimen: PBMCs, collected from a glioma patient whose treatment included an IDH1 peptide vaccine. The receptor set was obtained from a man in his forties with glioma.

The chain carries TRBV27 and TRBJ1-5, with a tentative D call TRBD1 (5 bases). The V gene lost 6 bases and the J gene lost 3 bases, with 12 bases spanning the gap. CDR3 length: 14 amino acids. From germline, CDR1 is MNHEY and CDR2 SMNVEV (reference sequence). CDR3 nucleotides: TGTGCCAGCAGACGCGCAGGGTACAATCAGCCCCAGCATTTT. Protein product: CASRRAGYNQPQHF.

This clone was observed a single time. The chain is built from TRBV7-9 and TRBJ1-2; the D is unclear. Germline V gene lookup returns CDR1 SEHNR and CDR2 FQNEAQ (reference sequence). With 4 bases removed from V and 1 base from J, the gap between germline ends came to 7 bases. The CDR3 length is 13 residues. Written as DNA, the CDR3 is TGTGCCAGCAGCTCCAGTAATAACTATGGCTACACCTTC. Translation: CASSSSNNYGYTF.

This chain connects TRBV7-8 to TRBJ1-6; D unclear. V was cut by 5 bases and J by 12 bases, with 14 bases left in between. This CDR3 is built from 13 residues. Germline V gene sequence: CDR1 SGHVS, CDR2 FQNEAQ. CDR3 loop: CASSARGIQPLHF. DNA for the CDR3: TGTGCCAGCAGCGCACGTGGTATTCAACCCCTCCACTTT.

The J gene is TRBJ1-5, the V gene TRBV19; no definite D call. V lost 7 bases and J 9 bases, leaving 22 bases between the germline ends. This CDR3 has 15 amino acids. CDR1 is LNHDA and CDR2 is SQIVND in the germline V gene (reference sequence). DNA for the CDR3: TGTGCCAGTATTCGGTCCAAAGGAACATGCTGGCCCCAGCATTTT. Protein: CASIRSKGTCWPQHF.

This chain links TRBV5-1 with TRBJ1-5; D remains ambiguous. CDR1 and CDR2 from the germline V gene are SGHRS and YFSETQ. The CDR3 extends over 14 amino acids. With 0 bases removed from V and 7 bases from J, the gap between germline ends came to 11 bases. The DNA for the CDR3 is TGCGCCAGCAGCTTGGGCGACACCTTCCAGCCCCAGCATTTT. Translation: CASSLGDTFQPQHF.

The CDR3 region has the DNA TGTGCCAGCAGCTACTCAGGGCCGTCTGGAAACACCATATATTTT. Translation gives CASSYSGPSGNTIYF. The rearrangement uses TRBV7-2 and TRBJ1-3; TRBD1 is a possible D gene (5 bases). The CDR3 is made up of 15 amino acids. The germline CDR1 and CDR2 sequences are SGHTA and FQGNSA. The germline V and J ends were trimmed by 4 bases and 1 base, with 11 bases remaining between them.

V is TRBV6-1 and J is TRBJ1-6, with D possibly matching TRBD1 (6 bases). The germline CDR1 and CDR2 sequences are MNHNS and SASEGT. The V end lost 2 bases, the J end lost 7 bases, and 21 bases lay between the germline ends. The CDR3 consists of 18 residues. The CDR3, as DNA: TGTGCCAGCAGTGAACAAGTCGGGTGGGGGCGAGGGAATTCACCCCTCCACTTT. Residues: CASSEQVGWGRGNSPLHF.

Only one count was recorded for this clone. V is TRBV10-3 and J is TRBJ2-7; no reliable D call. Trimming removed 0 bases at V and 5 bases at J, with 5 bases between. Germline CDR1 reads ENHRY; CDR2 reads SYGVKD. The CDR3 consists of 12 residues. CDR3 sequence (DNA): TGTGCCATCAGTGAGTCTCAACACGAGCAGTACTTC. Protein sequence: CAISESQHEQYF.

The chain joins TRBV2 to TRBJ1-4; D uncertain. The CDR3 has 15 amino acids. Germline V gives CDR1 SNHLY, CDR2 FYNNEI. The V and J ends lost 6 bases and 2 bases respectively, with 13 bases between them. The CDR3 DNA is TGTGCCAGCAGCCCCCGGGAATCGACTAATGAAAAACTGTTTTTT. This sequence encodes CASSPRESTNEKLFF.

The CDR3 DNA reads TGCGCCAGCAGCAGGGGACAGGAGAACACTGAAGCTTTCTTT. Its protein is CASSRGQENTEAFF. The genes are TRBV5-1 and TRBJ1-1, with 8 bases lining up with TRBD1. With 4 bases clipped from V and 1 base from J, the junction kept 3 bases outside the gene matches. Per the germline V gene, CDR1 is SGHRS and CDR2 is YFSETQ. The CDR3 length is 14 residues. The full variable domain, in which reference TRBV5-1 and TRBJ1-1 provide the parts outside the CDR3, is KAGVTQTPRYLIKTRGQQVTLSCSPISGHRSVSWYQQTPGQGLQFLFEYFSETQRNKGNFPGRFSGRQFSNSRSEMNVSTLELGDSALYLCASSRGQENTEAFFGQGTRLTVV.

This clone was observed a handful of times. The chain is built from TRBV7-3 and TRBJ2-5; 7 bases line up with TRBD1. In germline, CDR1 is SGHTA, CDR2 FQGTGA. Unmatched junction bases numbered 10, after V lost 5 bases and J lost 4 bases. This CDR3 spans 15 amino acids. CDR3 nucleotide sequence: TGTGCCAGCAGCCTTACAGGGGTCCCCGCAGAGACCCAGTACTTC. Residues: CASSLTGVPAETQYF.

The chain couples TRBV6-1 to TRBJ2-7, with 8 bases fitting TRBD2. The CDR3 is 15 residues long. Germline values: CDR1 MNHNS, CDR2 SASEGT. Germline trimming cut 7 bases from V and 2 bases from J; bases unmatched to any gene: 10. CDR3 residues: CASNSGGAGAYEQYF. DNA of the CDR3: TGTGCCAGCAATTCGGGGGGAGCGGGGGCCTACGAGCAGTACTTC.

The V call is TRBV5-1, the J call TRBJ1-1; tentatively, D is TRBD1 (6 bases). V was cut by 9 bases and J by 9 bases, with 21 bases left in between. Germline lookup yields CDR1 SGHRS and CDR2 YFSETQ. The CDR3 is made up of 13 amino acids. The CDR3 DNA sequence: TGCGCCACCTCAATACAGGGTAACGAAAAAGCTTTCTTT. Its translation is CATSIQGNEKAFF.

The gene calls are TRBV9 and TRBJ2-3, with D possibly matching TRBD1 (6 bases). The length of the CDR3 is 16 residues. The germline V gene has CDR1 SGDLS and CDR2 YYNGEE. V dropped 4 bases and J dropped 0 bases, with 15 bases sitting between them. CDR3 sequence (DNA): TGTGCCAGCAGCCCCCGGGACACCCTAAGCACAGATACGCAGTATTTT. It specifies CASSPRDTLSTDTQYF.

The CDR3 loop reads CASSQDSRETQYF. The CDR3, as DNA: TGCGCCAGCAGCCAAGACTCCCGGGAGACCCAGTACTTC. The chain employs TRBV4-1 and TRBJ2-5; D uncertain. Trimming pared 0 bases from V and 5 bases from J, leaving 7 bases between. Germline V gene sequence: CDR1 MGHRA, CDR2 YSYEKL. This CDR3 is built from 13 residues.

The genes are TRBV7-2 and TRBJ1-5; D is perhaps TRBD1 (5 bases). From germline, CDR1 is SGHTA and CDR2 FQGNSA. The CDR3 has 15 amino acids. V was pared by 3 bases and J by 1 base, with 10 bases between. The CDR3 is CASSLTDLSNQPQHF. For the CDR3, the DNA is TGTGCCAGCAGCTTGACAGACCTGAGCAATCAGCCCCAGCATTTT.